The T cell receptor (beta chain) under discussion was sequenced for a study of T cell responses to AZD1222 COVID-19 vaccine. Study-wide background: Some second doses came at about 4 weeks and others at about 12 weeks; these were pooled. Findings and caveats of the study: Most donors were white British and more were female, and clonal diversity was possibly underestimated.

TCRdb's table, derived via immunoSEQ multiplex PCR, lists solely in-frame clones and lacks some. The sample includes about 100,000 clones, around 87% of them seen just once. As for this clone: Antigen: not known.

The germline gives CDR1 SGDLS, CDR2 YYNGEE. The CDR3 is 16 amino acids. Trimming removed 6 bases from V and 3 bases from J, with 21 bases in between. This receptor was taken from an adult in good health. V gene TRBV9 combines with J gene TRBJ1-2, with D tentatively TRBD1 (6 bases). Sequenced material: peripheral blood, taken on day 0 of AZD1222 vaccination. CDR3: CASKEGDDLPDYGYTF. The DNA of the CDR3 is TGTGCCAGCAAGGAGGGGGATGATCTCCCTGACTATGGCTACACCTTC. Based on the CDR3 plus reference TRBV9 and TRBJ1-2, the full variable domain is DSGVTQTPKHLITATGQRVTLRCSPRSGDLSVYWYQQSLDQGLQFLIQYYNGEERAKGNILERFSAQQFPDLHSELNLSSLELGDSALYFCASKEGDDLPDYGYTFGSGTRLTVV.